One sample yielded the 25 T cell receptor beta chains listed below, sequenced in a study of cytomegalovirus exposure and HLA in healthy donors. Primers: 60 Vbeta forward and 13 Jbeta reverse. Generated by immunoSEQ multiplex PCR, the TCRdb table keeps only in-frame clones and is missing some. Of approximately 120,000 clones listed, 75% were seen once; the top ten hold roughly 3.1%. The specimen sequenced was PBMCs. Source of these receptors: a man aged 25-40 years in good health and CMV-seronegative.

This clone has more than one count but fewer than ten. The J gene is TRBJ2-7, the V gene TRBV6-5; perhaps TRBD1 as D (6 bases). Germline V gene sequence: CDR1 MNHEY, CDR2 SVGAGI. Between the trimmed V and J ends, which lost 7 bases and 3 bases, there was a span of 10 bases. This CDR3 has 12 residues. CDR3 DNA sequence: TGTGCCAGCATGGACAGCTTCTACGAGCAGTACTTC. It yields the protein CASMDSFYEQYF.

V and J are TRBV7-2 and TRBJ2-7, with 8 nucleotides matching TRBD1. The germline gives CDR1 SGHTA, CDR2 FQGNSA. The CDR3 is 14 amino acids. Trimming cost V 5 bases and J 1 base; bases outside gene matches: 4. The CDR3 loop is CASSLDRVSYEQYF. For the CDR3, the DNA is TGTGCCAGCAGCCTGGACAGGGTTTCCTACGAGCAGTACTTC.

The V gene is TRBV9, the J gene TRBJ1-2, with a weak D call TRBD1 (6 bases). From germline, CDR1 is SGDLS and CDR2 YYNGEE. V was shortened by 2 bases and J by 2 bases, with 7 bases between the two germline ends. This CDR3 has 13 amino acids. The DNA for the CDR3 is TGTGCCAGCAGCGTCACAGGGAACTATGGCTACACCTTC. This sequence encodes CASSVTGNYGYTF. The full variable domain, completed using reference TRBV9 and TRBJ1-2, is DSGVTQTPKHLITATGQRVTLRCSPRSGDLSVYWYQQSLDQGLQFLIQYYNGEERAKGNILERFSAQQFPDLHSELNLSSLELGDSALYFCASSVTGNYGYTFGSGTRLTVV.

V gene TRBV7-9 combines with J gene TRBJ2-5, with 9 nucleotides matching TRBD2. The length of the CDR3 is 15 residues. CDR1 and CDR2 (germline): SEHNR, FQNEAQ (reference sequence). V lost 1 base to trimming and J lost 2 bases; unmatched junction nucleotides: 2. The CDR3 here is CASSLGTSEQETQYF. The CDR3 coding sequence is TGTGCCAGCAGCTTAGGGACTAGCGAGCAAGAGACCCAGTACTTC.

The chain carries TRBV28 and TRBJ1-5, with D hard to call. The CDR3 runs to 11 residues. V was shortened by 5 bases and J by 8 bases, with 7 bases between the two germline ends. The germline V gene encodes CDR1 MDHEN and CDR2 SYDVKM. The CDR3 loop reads CASSIQEPQHF. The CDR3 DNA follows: TGTGCCAGCAGTATACAAGAGCCCCAGCATTTT.

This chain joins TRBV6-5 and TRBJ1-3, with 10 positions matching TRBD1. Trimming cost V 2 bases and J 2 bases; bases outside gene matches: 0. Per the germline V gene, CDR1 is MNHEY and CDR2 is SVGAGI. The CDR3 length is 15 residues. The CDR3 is CASSYGQGAGNTIYF. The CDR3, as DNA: TGTGCCAGCAGTTACGGACAGGGGGCTGGAAACACCATATATTTT.

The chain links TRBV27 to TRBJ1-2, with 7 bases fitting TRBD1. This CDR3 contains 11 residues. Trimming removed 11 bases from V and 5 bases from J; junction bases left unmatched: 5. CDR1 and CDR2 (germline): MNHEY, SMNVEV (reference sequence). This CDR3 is CAASGGYGYTF. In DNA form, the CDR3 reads TGTGCCGCCTCAGGGGGATATGGCTACACCTTC.

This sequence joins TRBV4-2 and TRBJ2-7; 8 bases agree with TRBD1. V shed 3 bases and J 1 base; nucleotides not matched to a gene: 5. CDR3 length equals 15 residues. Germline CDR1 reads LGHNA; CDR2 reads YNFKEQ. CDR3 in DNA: TGTGCCAGCAGCCAGGGGTACAGGGGGTCCTACGAGCAGTACTTC. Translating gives CASSQGYRGSYEQYF.

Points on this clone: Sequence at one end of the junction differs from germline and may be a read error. CDR3 sequence reads: CASTSGTLNEQFF. CDR3 in DNA: TGTGCTAGCACGTCCGGGACTTTGAATGAGCAGTTCTTC. This chain links TRBV7-7 with TRBJ2-1; TRBD2 might be the D (6 bases). The CDR3 contains 13 residues. Looked up from germline, CDR1 is SSHAT and CDR2 is FNYEAQ (reference sequence).

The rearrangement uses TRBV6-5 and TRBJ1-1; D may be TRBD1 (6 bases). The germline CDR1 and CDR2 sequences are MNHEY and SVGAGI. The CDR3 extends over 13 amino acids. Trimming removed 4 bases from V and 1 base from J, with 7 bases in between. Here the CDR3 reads CASSSGANTEAFF. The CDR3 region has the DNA TGTGCCAGCAGTTCAGGGGCGAACACTGAAGCTTTCTTT.

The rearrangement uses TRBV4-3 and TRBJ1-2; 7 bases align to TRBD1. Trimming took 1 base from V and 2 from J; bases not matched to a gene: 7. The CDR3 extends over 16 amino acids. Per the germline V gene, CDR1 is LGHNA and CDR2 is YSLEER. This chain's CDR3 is CASSQVTGQLNYGYTF. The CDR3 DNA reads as TGCGCCAGCAGCCAAGTGACGGGACAGCTCAACTATGGCTACACCTTC.

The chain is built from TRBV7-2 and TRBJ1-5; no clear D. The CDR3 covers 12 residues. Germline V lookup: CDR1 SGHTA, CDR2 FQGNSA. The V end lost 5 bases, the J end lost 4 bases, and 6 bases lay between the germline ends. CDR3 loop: CASSELNQPQHF. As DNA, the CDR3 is TGTGCCAGCAGCGAACTTAATCAGCCCCAGCATTTT.

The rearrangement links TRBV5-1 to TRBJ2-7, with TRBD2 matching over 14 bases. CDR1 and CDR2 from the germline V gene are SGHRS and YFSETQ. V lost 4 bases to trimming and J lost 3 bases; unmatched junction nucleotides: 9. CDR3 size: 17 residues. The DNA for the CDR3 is TGCGCCAGCAGCAGGACTAGCGGGAGGATATCCTACTACGAGCAGTACTTC. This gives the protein CASSRTSGRISYYEQYF.

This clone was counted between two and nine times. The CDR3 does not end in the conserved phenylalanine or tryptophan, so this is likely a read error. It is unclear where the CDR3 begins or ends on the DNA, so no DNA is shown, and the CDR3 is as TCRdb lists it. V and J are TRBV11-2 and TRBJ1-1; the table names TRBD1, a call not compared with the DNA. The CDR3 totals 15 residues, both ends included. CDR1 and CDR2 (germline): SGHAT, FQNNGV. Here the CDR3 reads CASSTRTDKNTEALV.

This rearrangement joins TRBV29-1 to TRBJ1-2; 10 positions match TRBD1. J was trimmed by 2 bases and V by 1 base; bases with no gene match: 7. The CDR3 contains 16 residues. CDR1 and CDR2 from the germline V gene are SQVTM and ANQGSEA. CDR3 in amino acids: CSVEGQGAYGNYGYTF. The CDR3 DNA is TGCAGCGTTGAAGGACAGGGGGCGTACGGGAACTATGGCTACACCTTC.

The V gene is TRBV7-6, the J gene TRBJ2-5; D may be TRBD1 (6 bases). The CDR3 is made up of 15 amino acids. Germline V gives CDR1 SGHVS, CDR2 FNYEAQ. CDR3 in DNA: TGTGCTTCTCTGGACAGCTCGACTTCCCAAGAGACCCAGTACTTC. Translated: CASLDSSTSQETQYF.

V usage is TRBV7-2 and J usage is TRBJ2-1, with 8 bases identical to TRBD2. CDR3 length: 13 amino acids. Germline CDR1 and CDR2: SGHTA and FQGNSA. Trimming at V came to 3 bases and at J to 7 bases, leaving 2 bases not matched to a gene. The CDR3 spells CASSFSGTNEQFF. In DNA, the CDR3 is TGTGCCAGCAGCTTTAGCGGGACTAATGAGCAGTTCTTC.

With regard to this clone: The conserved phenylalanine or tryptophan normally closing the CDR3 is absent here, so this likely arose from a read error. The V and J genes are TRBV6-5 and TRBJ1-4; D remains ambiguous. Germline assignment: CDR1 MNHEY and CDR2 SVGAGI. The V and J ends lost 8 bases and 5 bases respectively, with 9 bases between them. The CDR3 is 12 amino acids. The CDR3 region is CASRRLNEKLFV. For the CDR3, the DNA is TGTGCCAGCCGGCGGCTAAATGAAAAACTGTTTGTT.

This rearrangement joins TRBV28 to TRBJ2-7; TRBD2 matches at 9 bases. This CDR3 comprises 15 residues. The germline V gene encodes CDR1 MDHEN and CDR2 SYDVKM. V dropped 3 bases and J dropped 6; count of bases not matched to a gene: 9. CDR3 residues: CASSLDLAGELEQYF. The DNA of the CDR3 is TGTGCCAGCAGTTTGGACTTAGCGGGAGAGCTCGAGCAGTACTTC.

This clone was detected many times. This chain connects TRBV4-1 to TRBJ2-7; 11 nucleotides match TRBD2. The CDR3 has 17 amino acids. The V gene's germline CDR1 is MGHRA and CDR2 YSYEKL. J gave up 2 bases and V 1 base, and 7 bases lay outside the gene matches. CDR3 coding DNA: TGCGCCAGCAGCCAAGGACCTAGCGGGAGGAATGCCTACGAGCAGTACTTC. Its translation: CASSQGPSGRNAYEQYF.

The CDR3 here is CASSPFPGNQPQHF. In DNA, the CDR3 is TGTGCCAGCTCACCATTCCCAGGGAATCAGCCCCAGCATTTT. V and J are TRBV18 and TRBJ1-5; D is possibly TRBD1 (5 bases). Trimming removed 2 bases from V and 4 bases from J, with 9 bases in between. The CDR3 runs to 14 residues. From germline, CDR1 is KGHSH and CDR2 LQKENI. The entire variable domain, with the rest obtained from reference TRBV18 and TRBJ1-5, is as follows: NAGVMQNPRHLVRRRGQEARLRCSPMKGHSHVYWYRQLPEEGLKFMVYLQKENIIDESGMPKERFSAEFPKEGPSILRIQQVVRGDSAAYFCASSPFPGNQPQHFGDGTRLSIL.

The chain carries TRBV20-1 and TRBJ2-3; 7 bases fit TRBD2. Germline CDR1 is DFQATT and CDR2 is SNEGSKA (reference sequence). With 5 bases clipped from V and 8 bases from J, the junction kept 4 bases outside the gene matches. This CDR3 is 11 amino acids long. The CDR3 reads CSAPWGGTQYF. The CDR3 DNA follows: TGCAGTGCTCCGTGGGGGGGTACGCAGTATTTT.

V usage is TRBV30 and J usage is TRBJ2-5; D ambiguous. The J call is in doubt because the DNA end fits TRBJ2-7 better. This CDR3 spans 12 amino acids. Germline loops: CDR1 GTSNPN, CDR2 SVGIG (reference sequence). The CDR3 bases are TGTGCCTGCGGACCCCCGGACTACGAGCAGTACTTC. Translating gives CACGPPDYEQYF.

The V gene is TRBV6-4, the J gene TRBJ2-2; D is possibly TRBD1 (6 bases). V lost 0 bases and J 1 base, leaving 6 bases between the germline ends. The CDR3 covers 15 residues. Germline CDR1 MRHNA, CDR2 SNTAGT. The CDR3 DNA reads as TGTGCCAGCAGTGACTCGACAGGGAACACCGGGGAGCTGTTTTTT. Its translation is CASSDSTGNTGELFF.

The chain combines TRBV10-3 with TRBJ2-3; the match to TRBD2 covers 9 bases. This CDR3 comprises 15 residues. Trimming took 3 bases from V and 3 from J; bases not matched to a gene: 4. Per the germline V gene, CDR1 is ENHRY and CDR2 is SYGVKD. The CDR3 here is CAISERTSVTDTQYF. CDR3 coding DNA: TGTGCCATCAGTGAAAGGACTAGCGTAACAGATACGCAGTATTTT.